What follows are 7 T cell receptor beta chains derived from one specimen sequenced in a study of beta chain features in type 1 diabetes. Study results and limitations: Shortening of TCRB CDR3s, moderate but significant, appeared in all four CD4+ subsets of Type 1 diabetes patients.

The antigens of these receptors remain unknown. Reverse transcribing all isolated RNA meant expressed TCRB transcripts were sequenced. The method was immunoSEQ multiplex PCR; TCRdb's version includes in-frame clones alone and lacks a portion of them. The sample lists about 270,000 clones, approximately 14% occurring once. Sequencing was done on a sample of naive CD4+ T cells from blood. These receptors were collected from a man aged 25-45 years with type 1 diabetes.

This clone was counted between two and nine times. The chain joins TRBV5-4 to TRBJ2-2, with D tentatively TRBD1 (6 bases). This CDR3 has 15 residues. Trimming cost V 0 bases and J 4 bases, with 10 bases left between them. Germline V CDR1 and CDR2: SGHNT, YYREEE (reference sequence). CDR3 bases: TGTGCCAGCAGCTTGGTAGGACAGCGCACCGGGGAGCTGTTTTTT. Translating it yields CASSLVGQRTGELFF.

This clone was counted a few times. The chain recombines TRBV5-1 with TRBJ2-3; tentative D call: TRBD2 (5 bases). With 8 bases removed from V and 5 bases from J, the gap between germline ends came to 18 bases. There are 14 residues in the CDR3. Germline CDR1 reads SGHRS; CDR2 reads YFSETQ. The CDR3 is CARGCRAVGDTQYF. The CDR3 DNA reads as TGCGCCAGGGGGTGTCGAGCGGTGGGAGATACGCAGTATTTT. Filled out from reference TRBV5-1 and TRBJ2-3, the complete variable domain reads KAGVTQTPRYLIKTRGQQVTLSCSPISGHRSVSWYQQTPGQGLQFLFEYFSETQRNKGNFPGRFSGRQFSNSRSEMNVSTLELGDSALYLCARGCRAVGDTQYFGPGTRLTVL.

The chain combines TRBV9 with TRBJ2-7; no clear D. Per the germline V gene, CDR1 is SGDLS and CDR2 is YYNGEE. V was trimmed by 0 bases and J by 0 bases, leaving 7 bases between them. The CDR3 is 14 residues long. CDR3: CASSVDKYSYEQYF. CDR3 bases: TGTGCCAGCAGCGTAGATAAATACTCCTACGAGCAGTACTTC.

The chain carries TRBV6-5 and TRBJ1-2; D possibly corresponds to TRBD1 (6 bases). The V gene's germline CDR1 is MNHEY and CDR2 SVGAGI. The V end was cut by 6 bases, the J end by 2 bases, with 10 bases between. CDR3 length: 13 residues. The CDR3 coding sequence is TGTGCCAGCAGAACTACAGGGAACTATGGCTACACCTTC. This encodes CASRTTGNYGYTF.

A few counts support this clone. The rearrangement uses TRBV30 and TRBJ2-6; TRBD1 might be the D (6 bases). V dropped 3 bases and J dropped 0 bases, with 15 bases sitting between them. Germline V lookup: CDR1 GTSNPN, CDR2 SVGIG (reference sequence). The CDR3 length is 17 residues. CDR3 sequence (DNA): TGTGCCTGGAGCCGCGACAGGTTGAGCTCTGGGGCCAACGTCCTGACTTTC. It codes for CAWSRDRLSSGANVLTF.

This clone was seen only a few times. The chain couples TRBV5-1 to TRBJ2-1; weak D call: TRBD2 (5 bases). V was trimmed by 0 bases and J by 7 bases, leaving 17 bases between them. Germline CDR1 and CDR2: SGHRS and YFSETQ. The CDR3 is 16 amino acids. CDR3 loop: CASSLAALGSSNEQFF. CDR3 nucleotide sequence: TGCGCCAGCAGCTTGGCCGCTTTAGGGAGTAGTAATGAGCAGTTCTTC.

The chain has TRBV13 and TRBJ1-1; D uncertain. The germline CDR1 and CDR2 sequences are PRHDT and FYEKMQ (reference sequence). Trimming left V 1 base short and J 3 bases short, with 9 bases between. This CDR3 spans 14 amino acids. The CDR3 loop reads CASSLVRRDTEAFF. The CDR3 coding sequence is TGTGCCAGCAGCTTAGTCAGGAGGGACACTGAAGCTTTCTTT. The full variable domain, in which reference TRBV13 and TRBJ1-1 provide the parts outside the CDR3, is AAGVIQSPRHLIKEKRETATLKCYPIPRHDTVYWYQQGPGQDPQFLISFYEKMQSDKGSIPDRFSAQQFSDYHSELNMSSLELGDSALYFCASSLVRRDTEAFFGQGTRLTVV.